Sequencing of this T cell receptor (beta chain) was carried out in a study of blood T cells in healthy people across ages (dated by TCRdb to about 2015). With respect to the entire study: In model experiments, template switching captured roughly one uniquely barcoded TCR beta cDNA molecule for every two T cells. To avoid experimental bias, donors of different ages were spread randomly across the sequencing lanes. Using deep sequencing normalized with unique cDNA molecular identifiers, the study measured how TCR beta repertoire diversity changes with age. The donors were split into four age groups: young (average 16 years), middle-aged (39), aged (approximately 60) and long-lived (82). The study analyzed two additional independent replicas of 1 million unique cDNA reads from the same blood draw for two donors, one aged 18 to 30 and one aged 80 or older. Overall results and qualifications from the work: Total diversity estimates from one million sequenced T cells were considered lower bounds and underestimates. Observed TCR beta diversity per million T cells fell roughly linearly with age, and a significant reduction was already apparent by age roughly 40. Since profiling was done on bulk unsorted PBMCs, naive and antigen-experienced compartments could not be conclusively compared. Donor CMV infection status was unknown, potentially confounding age-related changes in expanded clonotypes. Compared with the aged group, the long-lived group had more naive CD4+ T cells, fewer expanded clones and increased TCR diversity, a pattern suggesting age selection. Observed TCR beta diversity correlated strongly with the percentage of naive T cells measured by flow cytometry.

In its sample, this clonotype was seen a few times. Its antigen is unknown. The input lacks base qualities; no much larger clone sits a single base away. Libraries were prepared through 5' RACE. TCRdb records Illumina HiSeq 2500 as the sequencer. A second PCR of roughly 7 to 12 cycles was performed with a sample-barcoded 5' primer and a J-beta primer mix. A template-switch 5' adaptor carrying 12 random nucleotides introduced a unique molecular identifier onto each TCR beta cDNA molecule. At least 2.5 million CDR3-containing paired-end reads were obtained from each sample. The Mint cDNA synthesis kit, primed by a TRBC-specific oligonucleotide, was used to synthesize first-strand cDNA from all RNA. All cDNA was treated with uracil-DNA glycosylase and then went through a first 18-cycle PCR with the universal primers M1SS and BC2_uni_R. In the original analysis: Normalization of each sample was performed by random selection of 1 million high-quality reads, each carrying a distinct molecular identifier. Reads with shared molecular identifiers were discarded instead of being binned into consensus sequences. MiTCR, run with a Q25 quality threshold and the strictest error-elimination algorithm, handled CDR3 identification, clonotype clustering and error correction. A nonparametric unseen species model with Euler transformation was used to estimate lower-bound total TCR beta diversity. TCRdb took the public reads, trimmed them with fastp at Q25, ran MiXCR for clone calling and kept in-frame beta chains. CDR3 protein duplicates are merged, each entry listing the most common genes and DNA. In this record, the V and J calls reflect TCRdb's handling and not the investigators' own analysis. The sample profile shows 1.6 million or so distinct CDR3 sequences; about 35% of them were found once. Approximately 10% of the sample is taken by the ten largest.

V and J lose 8 bases and 7 bases, and a span of 15 bases separates them. The CDR3 numbers 12 residues from cysteine through phenylalanine. Only CDR3 DNA is held: 36 bases, read in frame from base 1. CDR1 and CDR2 were assigned from the germline V gene as MDHEN and SYDVKM. Systemically healthy Caucasian individuals from Russia, 35 to 50 in total and aged roughly 6 to 100 years, were included as donors. Approximately 9 milliliters of peripheral blood were collected from each donor into EDTA-treated Vacutainer tubes. Ficoll-Paque density-gradient centrifugation was used to isolate PBMCs, with at least 6 million obtained per sample. Trizol reagent was used to extract total RNA from PBMCs, with at least 5 micrograms per sample. Naive CD45RAhigh/CD27high T cell percentages were measured by flow cytometry on a PBMC aliquot from every donor.

Sequencing was carried out using blood. The chain joins TRBV28 to TRBJ2-7; no D gene call is confident. The clonotype was recovered from a woman in her twenties or thirties in good health. The CDR3 protein: CASRTGLVEQYF. The sequenced DNA is TGTGCCAGCCGGACGGGCCTCGTAGAGCAGTACTTC.